The sequence of this T cell receptor (beta chain) was determined in a study of T cell responses to AZD1222 COVID-19 vaccine. This CDR3 is built from 14 residues. Germline-derived CDR1 and CDR2 are SNHLY and FYNNEI. The trim removed 6 bases at V and 3 bases at J, leaving 7 bases unmatched. Sequencing used immunoSEQ multiplex PCR; TCRdb keeps in-frame clones, though not all of them. There are about 120,000 clones in the sample; 80% to 95% occur only once, and about 8% lies in the top ten. The TCR originated in an adult who received the AZD1222 COVID-19 vaccine. This chain uses TRBV2 with TRBJ2-7; 8 nucleotides line up with TRBD1. The source material was peripheral blood, sampled 28 days after the second AZD1222 dose. CDR3 region: CASRGQATNYEQYF. In nucleotides, the CDR3 is TGTGCCAGCAGGGGACAGGCCACTAACTACGAGCAGTACTTC.